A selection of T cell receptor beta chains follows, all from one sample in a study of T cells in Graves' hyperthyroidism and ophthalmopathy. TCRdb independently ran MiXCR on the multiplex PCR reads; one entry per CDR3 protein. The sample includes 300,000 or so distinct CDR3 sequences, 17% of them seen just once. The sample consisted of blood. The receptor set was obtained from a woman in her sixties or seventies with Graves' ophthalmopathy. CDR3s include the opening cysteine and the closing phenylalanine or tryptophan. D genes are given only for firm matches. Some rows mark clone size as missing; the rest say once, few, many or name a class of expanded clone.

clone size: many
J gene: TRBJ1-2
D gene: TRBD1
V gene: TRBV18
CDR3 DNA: TGTGCCAGCTCACCATCCCGGGACAGGATCTATGGCTACACCTTC
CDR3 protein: CASSPSRDRIYGYTF

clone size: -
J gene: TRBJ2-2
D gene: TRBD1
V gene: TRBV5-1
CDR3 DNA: TGCGCCAGCAGAAACGGACAGGGGGCTGGCGGGGAGCTGTTTTTT
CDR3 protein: CASRNGQGAGGELFF

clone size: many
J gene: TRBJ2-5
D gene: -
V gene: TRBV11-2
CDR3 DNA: TGTGCCAGCTTAGGCGTACCCCGGGGGGCAGGAGATCGAGAGACCCAGTACTTC
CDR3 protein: CASLGVPRGAGDRETQYF

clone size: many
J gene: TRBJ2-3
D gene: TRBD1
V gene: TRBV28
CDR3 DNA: TGTGCCAGCAGTGCCCCCGGGACAGGGGGCACAGATACGCAGTATTTT
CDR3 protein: CASSAPGTGGTDTQYF

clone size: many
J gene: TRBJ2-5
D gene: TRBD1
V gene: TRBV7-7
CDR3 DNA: TGTGCTAGCAGCCCCACCGGGACAGGAGAAACCCAGTACTTC
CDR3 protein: CASSPTGTGETQYF

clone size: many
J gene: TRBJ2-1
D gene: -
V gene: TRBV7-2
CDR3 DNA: TGTGCCAGCAGCTCTAATAGGGGAGGGGGCTATGAGCAGTTCTTC
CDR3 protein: CASSSNRGGGYEQFF

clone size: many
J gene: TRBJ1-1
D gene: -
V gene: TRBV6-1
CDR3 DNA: TGTGCCAGCAGTGACTCCGAAGACCTGGGGACTGAAGCTTTCTTT
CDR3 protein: CASSDSEDLGTEAFF

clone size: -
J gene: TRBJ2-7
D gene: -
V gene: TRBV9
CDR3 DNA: TGTGCCAGCAGCCACCCCCGGAGCGGAGAGAGGATCAACTACGAGCAGTACTTC
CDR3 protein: CASSHPRSGERINYEQYF

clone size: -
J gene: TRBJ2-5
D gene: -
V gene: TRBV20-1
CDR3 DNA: TGCAGTGCTTTCCCGACATACCAAGAGACCCAGTACTTC
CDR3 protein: CSAFPTYQETQYF

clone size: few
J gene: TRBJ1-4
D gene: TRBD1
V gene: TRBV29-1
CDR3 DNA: TGCAGCGTTGCTACAGGGGGGAGTGGGCATCTTGGAAAACTGTTTTTT
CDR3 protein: CSVATGGSGHLGKLFF

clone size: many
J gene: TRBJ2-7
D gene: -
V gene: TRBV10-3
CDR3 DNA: TGTGCCATCAGTGAGTCGTTGTCCGAGCAGTACTTC
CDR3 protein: CAISESLSEQYF

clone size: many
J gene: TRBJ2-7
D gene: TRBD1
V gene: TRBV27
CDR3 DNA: TGTGCCAGCAGCTGGGGACAGGCATACGAGCAGTACTTC
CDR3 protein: CASSWGQAYEQYF

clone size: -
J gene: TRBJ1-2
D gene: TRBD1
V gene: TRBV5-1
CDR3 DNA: TGCGCCAGCAGCATCGGGACAGTCCATGGCTACACCTTC
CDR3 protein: CASSIGTVHGYTF

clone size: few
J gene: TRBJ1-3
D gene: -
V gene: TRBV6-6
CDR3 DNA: TGTGCCAGCAGTTACTCGGTGGAAAACACCATATATTTT
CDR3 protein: CASSYSVENTIYF

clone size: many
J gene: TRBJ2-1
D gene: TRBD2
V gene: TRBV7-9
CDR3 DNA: TGTGCCAGCAACGGCGGGGGGATTGGGCATGAGCAGTTCTTC
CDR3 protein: CASNGGGIGHEQFF

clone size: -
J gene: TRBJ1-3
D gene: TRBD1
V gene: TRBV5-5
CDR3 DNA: TGTGCCAGCAGTCCTAGCGTAGACAGGGTTGGAAACACCATATATTTT
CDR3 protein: CASSPSVDRVGNTIYF

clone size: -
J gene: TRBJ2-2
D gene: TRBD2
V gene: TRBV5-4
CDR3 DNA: TGTGCCAGCAACCAGGGACTAGCGGGGAGCAGCGGGGAGCTGTTTTTT
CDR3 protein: CASNQGLAGSSGELFF

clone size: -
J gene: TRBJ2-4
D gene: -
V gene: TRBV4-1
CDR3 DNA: TGCGCCAGCAGTAGCGATATCGCCAAAAACATTCAGTACTTC
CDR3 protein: CASSSDIAKNIQYF

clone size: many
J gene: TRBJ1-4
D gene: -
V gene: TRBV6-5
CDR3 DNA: TGTGCCAGCAGTTCCAGGGGAGGAGGTGAAAAACTGTTTTTT
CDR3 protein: CASSSRGGGEKLFF

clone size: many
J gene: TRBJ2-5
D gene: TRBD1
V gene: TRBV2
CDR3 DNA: TGTGCCAGCAGTTCCGGACAGGGGAAGGAGACCCAGTACTTC
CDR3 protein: CASSSGQGKETQYF

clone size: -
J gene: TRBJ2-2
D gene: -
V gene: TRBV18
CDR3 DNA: TGTGCCAGCTCACCAGCAAAAAACACCGGGGAGCTGTTTTTT
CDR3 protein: CASSPAKNTGELFF

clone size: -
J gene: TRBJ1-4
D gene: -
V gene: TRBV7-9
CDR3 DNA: TGTGCCAGCAGCCCCGAAGGAAAACTGTTTTTT
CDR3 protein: CASSPEGKLFF